The rows below give T cell receptor beta chains drawn from one sample of a study of cytomegalovirus exposure and HLA in healthy donors. Some clones are missing from TCRdb's copy, which holds only in-frame ones; the method was immunoSEQ multiplex PCR. The table has approximately 170,000 clones, more than 70% seen once; the top ten hold over 1.2%. The material sequenced was PBMCs. The receptors derive from a girl under 18 in good health and CMV-seronegative. CDR3s include the opening cysteine and the closing phenylalanine or tryptophan. The order of the fields is D gene, V gene, J gene, clone size, CDR3 protein, CDR3 DNA. A D gene is named only where the DNA matches it firmly. Clone size, where shown, is once, few, many, or a class for clones that have expanded.

>TRBD2|TRBV5-6|TRBJ2-4|NA
CASSQTGTSRAKNIQYF
TGTGCCAGCAGCCAGACCGGGACTAGTAGAGCCAAAAACATTCAGTACTTC
>NA|TRBV7-9|TRBJ1-2|NA
CASSFSQAYGYTF
TGTGCCAGCAGCTTTTCACAGGCCTATGGCTACACCTTC
>NA|TRBV10-1|TRBJ2-1|NA
CASSENLSEQFF
TGCGCCAGCAGTGAAAATCTGAGTGAGCAGTTCTTC
>NA|TRBV27|TRBJ1-5|few
CASSFNRGNQPQHF
TGTGCCAGCAGTTTTAACAGGGGCAATCAGCCCCAGCATTTT
>NA|TRBV19|TRBJ1-2|NA
CASSTTVAGGYTF
TGTGCCAGTTCGACAACAGTGGCTGGTGGCTACACCTTC
>NA|TRBV10-3|TRBJ1-1|NA
CAISGAQNTEAFF
TGTGCCATCAGTGGGGCCCAGAACACTGAAGCTTTCTTT
>TRBD1|TRBV18|TRBJ1-2|NA
CASSLSSGQGAGYTF
TGTGCCAGCTCACTCTCTTCGGGACAGGGGGCTGGCTACACCTTC
>TRBD1|TRBV5-1|TRBJ2-1|NA
CASSLRVGQGKYNEQFF
TGCGCCAGCAGCCTCCGAGTGGGACAGGGAAAATACAATGAGCAGTTCTTC
>NA|TRBV19|TRBJ2-3|NA
CASSMGTSTDTQYF
TGTGCCAGTAGTATGGGGACTAGCACAGATACGCAGTATTTT
>NA|TRBV14|TRBJ2-4|once
CASSQVNKNIQYF
TGTGCCAGCAGCCAAGTAAATAAAAACATTCAGTACTTC
>NA|TRBV9|TRBJ1-6|few
CASSVGGWNSPLHF
TGTGCCAGCAGCGTCGGGGGGTGGAATTCACCCCTCCACTTT
>NA|TRBV18|TRBJ1-2|NA
CASSPPTDGYTF
TGTGCCAGCTCACCACCGACAGATGGCTACACCTTC
>NA|TRBV2|TRBJ2-7|NA
CASTSGGGEQYF
TGTGCCAGCACCTCTGGGGGAGGCGAGCAGTACTTC
>TRBD2|TRBV5-1|TRBJ2-2|NA
CASSFGLAGGLDTGELFF
TGCGCCAGCAGCTTCGGACTAGCGGGGGGGCTGGACACCGGGGAGCTGTTTTTT
>TRBD1|TRBV19|TRBJ1-2|NA
CASSIPGSPTGEKDGYTF
TGTGCCAGTAGTATACCCGGCTCACCCACAGGGGAGAAGGATGGCTACACCTTC
>TRBD1|TRBV7-3|TRBJ1-1|NA
CASSFDRGAAEAFF
TGTGCCAGCAGCTTCGACAGGGGTGCCGCTGAAGCTTTCTTT
>NA|TRBV6-6|TRBJ2-7|NA
CASRSSSYRSYEQYF
TGTGCCAGCAGATCATCTAGCTACCGCTCCTACGAGCAGTACTTC
>NA|TRBV14|TRBJ1-1|NA
CASSQDPGQIMNTEAFF
TGTGCCAGCAGCCAAGACCCGGGACAAATCATGAACACTGAAGCTTTCTTT
>NA|TRBV4-2|TRBJ1-2|NA
CASSQGRQVDGYTF
TGTGCCAGCAGCCAAGGTAGACAGGTTGATGGCTACACCTTC
>TRBD1|TRBV7-9|TRBJ1-1|NA
CASSLEGAVNTEAFF
TGTGCCAGCAGCTTAGAGGGGGCTGTGAACACTGAAGCTTTCTTT
>TRBD1|TRBV25-1|TRBJ2-7|NA
CASSDGQGADEQYF
TGTGCCAGCAGTGACGGACAGGGGGCCGACGAGCAGTACTTC
>NA|TRBV9|TRBJ2-3|NA
CASSVTGTHTDTQYF
TGTGCCAGCAGCGTAACAGGGACCCACACGGATACGCAGTATTTT
>NA|TRBV5-1|TRBJ2-1|NA
CASSLGGVNPMGNEQFF
TGCGCCAGCAGCTTGGGCGGGGTCAATCCGATGGGGAATGAGCAGTTCTTC
>TRBD1|TRBV5-6|TRBJ1-6|NA
CASSLTGYNSPLHF
TGTGCCAGCAGCCTGACAGGGTATAATTCACCCCTCCACTTT
>NA|TRBV23-1|TRBJ1-6|once
CASSRSVNSPLHF
TGCGCCAGCAGTCGTTCAGTAAATTCACCCCTCCACTTT
>NA|TRBV6-1|TRBJ2-7|NA
CASSDSPSYEQYF
TGTGCCAGCAGTGACAGTCCCTCCTACGAGCAGTACTTC
>TRBD1|TRBV30|TRBJ1-6|NA
CAWSSRGTVPTALHF
TGTGCCTGGAGTAGTCGTGGGACAGTCCCCACGGCCCTCCACTTT
>TRBD2|TRBV27|TRBJ2-1|NA
CASSLSAAGGFHEQFF
TGTGCCAGCAGTTTAAGCGCAGCGGGGGGGTTTCATGAGCAGTTCTTC